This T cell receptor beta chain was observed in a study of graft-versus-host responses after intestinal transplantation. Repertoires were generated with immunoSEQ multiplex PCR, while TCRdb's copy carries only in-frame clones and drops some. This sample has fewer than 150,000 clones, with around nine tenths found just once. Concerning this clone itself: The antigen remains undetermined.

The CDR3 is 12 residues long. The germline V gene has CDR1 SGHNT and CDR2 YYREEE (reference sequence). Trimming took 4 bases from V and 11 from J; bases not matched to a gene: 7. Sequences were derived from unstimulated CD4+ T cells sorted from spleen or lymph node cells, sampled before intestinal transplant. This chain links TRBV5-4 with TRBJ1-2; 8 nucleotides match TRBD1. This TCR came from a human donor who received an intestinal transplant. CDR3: CASSHQGQVYTF. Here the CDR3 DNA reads TGTGCCAGCAGCCATCAGGGACAGGTATACACCTTC.